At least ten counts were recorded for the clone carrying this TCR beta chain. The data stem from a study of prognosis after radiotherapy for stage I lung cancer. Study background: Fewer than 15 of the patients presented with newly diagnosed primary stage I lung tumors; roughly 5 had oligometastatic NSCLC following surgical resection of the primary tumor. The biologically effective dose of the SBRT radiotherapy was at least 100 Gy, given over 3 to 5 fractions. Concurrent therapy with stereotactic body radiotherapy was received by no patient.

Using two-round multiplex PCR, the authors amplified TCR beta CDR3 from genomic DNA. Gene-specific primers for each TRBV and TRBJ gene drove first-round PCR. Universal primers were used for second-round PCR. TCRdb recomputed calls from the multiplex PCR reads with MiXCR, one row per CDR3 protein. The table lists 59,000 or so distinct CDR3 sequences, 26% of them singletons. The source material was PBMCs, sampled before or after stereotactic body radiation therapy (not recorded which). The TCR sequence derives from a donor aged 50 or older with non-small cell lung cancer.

The CDR3 loop is CASRSSGGRSGELFF. CDR3 in DNA: TGTGCCAGCAGATCTAGCGGGGGGAGGTCCGGGGAGCTGTTTTTT. The rearrangement joins TRBV6-1 to TRBJ2-2; 11 bases fit TRBD2. Germline values: CDR1 MNHNS, CDR2 SASEGT. With 6 bases clipped from V and 6 bases from J, the junction kept 6 bases outside the gene matches. The CDR3 runs to 15 residues.